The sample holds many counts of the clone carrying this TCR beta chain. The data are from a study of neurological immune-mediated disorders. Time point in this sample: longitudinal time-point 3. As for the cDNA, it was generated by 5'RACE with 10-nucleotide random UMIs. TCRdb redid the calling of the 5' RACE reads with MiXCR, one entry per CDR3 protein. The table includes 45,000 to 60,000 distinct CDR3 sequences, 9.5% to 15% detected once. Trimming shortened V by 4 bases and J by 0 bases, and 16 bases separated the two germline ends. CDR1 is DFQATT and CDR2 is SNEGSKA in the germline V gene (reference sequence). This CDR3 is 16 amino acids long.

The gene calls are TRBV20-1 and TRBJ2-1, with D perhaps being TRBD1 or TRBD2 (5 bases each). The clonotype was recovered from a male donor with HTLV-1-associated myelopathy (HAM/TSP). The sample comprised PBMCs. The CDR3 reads CSANDRGRSSYNEQFF. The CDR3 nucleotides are TGCAGTGCTAATGACCGGGGCCGTAGCTCCTACAATGAGCAGTTCTTC.